This T cell receptor beta chain was profiled in a study of blood T cells in healthy people across ages. General study results and limits: Comparison with aged donors showed that long-lived donors had more naive CD4+ cells and higher diversity. Those diversity estimates obtained from one million T cells were thought to be underestimates. Older age coincided with a roughly linear decline in TCR beta diversity per million T cells.

In regard to this clonotype: No antigen is known for it.

From germline, CDR1 is SGHTA and CDR2 FQGNSA. The CDR3 runs 15 residues. Sample-barcoded 5' priming and a J-beta primer mix drove a second PCR of 7 to 11 cycles. From the 5' RACE reads, TCRdb called clonotypes with MiXCR, one entry per CDR3 protein. The sample includes around 800,000 distinct CDR3 sequences, under 45% of them seen just once. Collection of roughly 9.8 milliliters of peripheral blood was performed for each donor. The J gene is TRBJ2-4, the V gene TRBV7-2; 8 bases map to TRBD1. The end of the DNA is better explained by TRBJ2-7, so the J call may be wrong. Source material: blood. This TCR came from a man aged 60 to 75 in good health. CDR3 coding DNA: TGTGCCAGCAGCCACCGGACAGGGAGAATCTACGAGCAGTACTTC. Protein: CASSHRTGRIYEQYF.